This TCR beta chain stems from a study of cytomegalovirus exposure and HLA in healthy donors. Trimming at V came to 0 bases and at J to 3 bases, leaving 5 bases not matched to a gene. Looked up from germline, CDR1 is SGHRS and CDR2 is YFSETQ. This CDR3 comprises 16 residues. The PCR used 60 Vbeta and 13 Jbeta primers. Repertoires were generated with immunoSEQ multiplex PCR, while TCRdb's copy carries only in-frame clones and drops some. Of 170,000 or so clones detected, roughly 84% appear once; the ten largest clones hold about 0.37%. This sequence joins TRBV5-1 and TRBJ1-4, with 7 bases identical to TRBD1. The TCR comes from a boy aged 2-15 years in good health and CMV-seronegative. Sequenced: PBMCs. The CDR3 nucleotides are TGCGCCAGCAGCTTGGGAGGGGGCCAGGCTAATGAAAAACTGTTTTTT. This sequence encodes CASSLGGGQANEKLFF.